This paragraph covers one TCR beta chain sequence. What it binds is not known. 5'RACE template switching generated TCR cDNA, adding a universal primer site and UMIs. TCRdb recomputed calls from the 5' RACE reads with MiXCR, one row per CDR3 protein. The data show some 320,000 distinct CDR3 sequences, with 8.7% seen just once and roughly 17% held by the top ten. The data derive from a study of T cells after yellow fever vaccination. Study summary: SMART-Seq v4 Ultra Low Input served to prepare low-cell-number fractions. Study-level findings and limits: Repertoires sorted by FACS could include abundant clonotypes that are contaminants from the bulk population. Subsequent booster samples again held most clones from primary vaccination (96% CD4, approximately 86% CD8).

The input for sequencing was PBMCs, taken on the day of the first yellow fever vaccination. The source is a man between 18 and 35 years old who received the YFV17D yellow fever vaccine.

CDR3 sequence: CATSRQGYNQPQHF. In DNA form, the CDR3 reads TGTGCCACCAGCAGACAAGGGTACAATCAGCCCCAGCATTTT. The genes are TRBV15 and TRBJ1-5; D gene ambiguous. Deletions cut 2 bases from V and 3 bases from J, with 8 bases between. Looked up from germline, CDR1 is LNHNV and CDR2 is YYDKDF (reference sequence). The CDR3 consists of 14 residues.